These 4 T cell receptor beta chains share one sample of origin, sequenced in a study of radiotherapy plus CTLA-4 blockade in lung cancer. The table came from immunoSEQ multiplex PCR; TCRdb's copy has only in-frame clones and leaves some out. The sample holds about 90,000 clones; about 83% are singletons and the top ten take about 15%. Sample: peripheral blood, taken from a patient treated with radiotherapy plus ipilimumab. The receptors here all came from a human donor with non-small cell lung cancer that progressed on radiotherapy plus ipilimumab.

The chain uses TRBV23-1 and TRBJ1-4; D is possibly TRBD1 (6 bases). TRBV23-1 is flagged as an ORF with uncertain function. V lost 4 bases to trimming and J lost 0 bases, with 6 bases between them. CDR3 length equals 14 residues. CDR3 region: CASSRTATNEKLFF. The CDR3 nucleotides read TGCGCCAGCAGTCGGACAGCAACTAATGAAAAACTGTTTTTT.

This chain connects TRBV6-5 to TRBJ1-2; D is perhaps TRBD1 (5 bases). V lost 2 bases, J lost 5 bases, and 12 bases lay in between. There are 14 residues in the CDR3. The germline CDR1 and CDR2 sequences are MNHEY and SVGAGI. The CDR3 DNA sequence: TGTGCCAGCAGTTACGATGGGGGAGGATATGGCTACACCTTC. Translating it yields CASSYDGGGYGYTF.

This clone was seen only a few times. This rearrangement joins TRBV19 to TRBJ1-5, with D possibly being TRBD1 (6 bases). Germline loops: CDR1 LNHDA, CDR2 SQIVND (reference sequence). V was clipped by 5 bases and J by 6 bases, with 11 bases between them. The CDR3 is 13 residues long. CDR3 in amino acids: CASSEQGGQPQHF. DNA of the CDR3: TGTGCCAGTAGTGAACAGGGCGGTCAGCCCCAGCATTTT.

The chain employs TRBV7-2 and TRBJ2-7; 7 bases map to TRBD2. Looked up from germline, CDR1 is SGHTA and CDR2 is FQGNSA. J was trimmed by 5 bases and V by 5 bases; bases with no gene match: 6. This CDR3 has 13 residues. This CDR3 is CASSAAREDEQYF. As DNA, the CDR3 is TGTGCCAGCAGCGCCGCCCGGGAGGACGAGCAGTACTTC.